Shown below are 6 T cell receptor beta chains from a single sample sequenced in a study of blood T cell repertoires in COVID-19. Data came from immunoSEQ multiplex PCR; TCRdb stores just in-frame clones and leaves some out. The sample has just under 45,000 clones, about 88% seen once. Material: peripheral blood. Receptor source: a human donor in a cohort sampled during active COVID-19.

This clone turned up a few times. This rearrangement joins TRBV5-5 to TRBJ1-2; no clear D. The CDR3 loop spans 13 amino acids. Germline V lookup: CDR1 SGHKS, CDR2 YYEKEE (reference sequence). The V gene lost 4 bases and the J gene lost 2 bases, with 9 bases spanning the gap. Here the CDR3 DNA reads TGTGCCAGCAGCCTGTTTTCGAACTATGGCTACACCTTC. Protein: CASSLFSNYGYTF.

V is TRBV4-3 and J is TRBJ2-2; TRBD1 agrees at 9 bases. V trimming: 1 base; J trimming: 6 bases; junction bases outside the gene matches: 3. CDR3 length: 15 amino acids. Per the germline V gene, CDR1 is LGHNA and CDR2 is YSLEER. The CDR3 reads CASSQVQGASGELFF. CDR3 in DNA: TGCGCCAGCAGCCAAGTACAGGGGGCGTCCGGGGAGCTGTTTTTT.

This chain links TRBV18 with TRBJ1-4; weak D call: TRBD1 (5 bases). Germline values: CDR1 KGHSH, CDR2 LQKENI. V dropped 3 bases and J dropped 4 bases, with 12 bases sitting between them. The CDR3 has 15 residues. CDR3 nucleotide sequence: TGTGCCAGCTCACCGAGACAGCCTCTTAATGAAAAACTGTTTTTT. This codes for CASSPRQPLNEKLFF.

V and J are TRBV18 and TRBJ1-6, with 7 positions matching TRBD1. With V trimmed by 3 bases and J by 8 bases, 10 bases remained unmatched. This CDR3 is built from 16 residues. CDR1 is KGHSH, CDR2 LQKENI, per germline. CDR3 sequence: CASSPGQGGFYSPLHF. The CDR3, as DNA: TGTGCCAGCTCACCTGGGCAGGGGGGTTTTTATTCACCCCTCCACTTT.

This rearrangement joins TRBV24-1 to TRBJ2-1, with D perhaps matching TRBD2 (5 bases). Trimming removed 4 bases at V and 1 base at J, with 13 bases between. Germline CDR1 reads KGHDR; CDR2 reads SFDVKD. CDR3 length: 16 residues. The CDR3 bases are TGTGCCACCAGTGAACCAGGACGGACTTCCTACAATGAGCAGTTCTTC. This codes for CATSEPGRTSYNEQFF.

The rearrangement joins TRBV3-1 (or the pseudogene TRBV3-2) to TRBJ2-3; the match to TRBD1 covers 7 bases. CDR1 is LGHDT, CDR2 YNNKEL, per germline (reference sequence). There are 15 residues in the CDR3. J gave up 5 bases and V 2 bases, and 7 bases lay outside the gene matches. CDR3 in amino acids: CASSQTGQVEDTQYF. CDR3 nucleotides: TGTGCCAGCAGCCAAACCGGACAGGTTGAAGATACGCAGTATTTT.